This T cell receptor beta chain comes out of a study of blood T cell repertoires in COVID-19. Study at large: From the United States, Italy and Spain came samples of acute and convalescent COVID-19. The cDNA or gDNA used as material had been derived from T cells, B-cell-depleted T cells, or PBMCs.

In the authors' workflow: Reference gene primer amplification gave estimated nucleated cell counts. The assay was immunoSEQ multiplex PCR, and TCRdb's table has in-frame clones only and misses some. The D gene and trimming were derived from the DNA, and the V and J assignments and clone size from that table. Counted here are 75,000 to 90,000 clones, approximately 85% occurring once; the ten biggest clones make up 8%. The V gene end was trimmed by 9 bases and the J gene end by 6 bases; junction bases not matched to a gene: 6. CDR1 and CDR2 (germline): ENHRY, SYGVKD. CDR3 length equals 13 residues. The TCR comes from a man aged 50-60 years with active COVID-19. The V gene is TRBV10-3, the J gene TRBJ1-2, with TRBD1 identical over 11 bases. The sequenced material came from peripheral blood. The chain's CDR3 is CAIGRTGGNGYTF. CDR3 in DNA: TGTGCCATTGGTAGGACAGGGGGCAATGGCTACACCTTC.